Sequencing of this T cell receptor (beta chain) was carried out in a study of T cell changes during pregnancy in multiple sclerosis. Germline V gene data show CDR1 as SGHDT and CDR2 as YYEEEE. The CDR3 consists of 17 residues. Trimming took 4 bases from V and 3 from J; bases not matched to a gene: 11. The table came from immunoSEQ multiplex PCR; TCRdb's copy has only in-frame clones and leaves some out. The sample records about 17,000 clones, around 82% being singletons. V gene TRBV5-6 combines with J gene TRBJ1-1; TRBD1 matches 11 bases. This material consisted of CD8+ T cells from peripheral blood mononuclear cells, taken in the third trimester of pregnancy. This TCR derives from a female donor in good health, enrolled as a control in a pregnancy study. The CDR3 DNA follows: TGTGCCAGCAGCCCTCGGACAGGGGGCAGGAGGGACACTGAAGCTTTCTTT. Its translation: CASSPRTGGRRDTEAFF.